A single sample gave rise to the 29 T cell receptor beta chains below, sequenced in a study of Graves' ophthalmopathy and Graves' hyperthyroidism. Amplified material comprised TCR beta CDR3 regions derived from RNA transcripts. Amplification began with first-round RT-PCR using HTBI primers, then second-round multiplex PCR was performed. From the multiplex PCR reads, TCRdb called clonotypes with MiXCR, one entry per CDR3 protein. The table lists roughly 480,000 distinct CDR3 sequences, about 15% of them singletons. Input material: blood. These receptors all stem from a woman in her thirties with Graves' ophthalmopathy.

This clonotype has a count of ten or more. The gene calls are TRBV12-3 or TRBV12-4 and TRBJ1-5; D not resolved. The V and J ends lost 6 bases and 2 bases respectively, with 11 bases between them. This CDR3 comprises 14 residues. The CDR3 nucleotides are TGTGCCAGCAGGGCCGGCGGTGGCAATCAGCCCCAGCATTTT. Translating gives CASRAGGGNQPQHF.

This clonotype was recorded many times. This chain joins TRBV29-1 and TRBJ1-2; 7 positions match TRBD1. The ends lost 5 bases at V and 12 bases at J; junction bases unmatched: 9. CDR3 size: 11 residues. Germline V gene data show CDR1 as SQVTM and CDR2 as ANQGSEA. The CDR3: CSVLKTGLDTF. The CDR3 DNA sequence: TGCAGCGTTCTGAAGACAGGGCTGGACACCTTC.

A word on this clonotype: Mismatch with germline at one junction end may stem from a read error. This chain joins TRBV29-1 and TRBJ2-5, with TRBD1 matching 7 bases. Germline lookup yields CDR1 SQVTM and CDR2 ANQGSEA. The CDR3 runs 14 residues. The CDR3 sequence is CSVADRASQETQCF. The CDR3 region has the DNA TGCAGCGTTGCTGACAGGGCGAGCCAAGAGACCCAGTGCTTC.

Of note for this clonotype: One end of the junction varies from germline; a read error may be responsible. This rearrangement joins TRBV20-1 to TRBJ2-7; D gene unclear. The length of the CDR3 is 12 residues. Germline V gene lookup returns CDR1 DFQATT and CDR2 SNEGSKA (reference sequence). The CDR3 nucleotides are TGCAGTGCTAGAGCTATCTCCTACGGGCAGTACTTC. This sequence encodes CSARAISYGQYF.

In its sample, this clonotype was seen many times. V and J are TRBV19 and TRBJ2-7; possible D gene TRBD2, 5 bases. CDR1 is LNHDA, CDR2 SQIVND, per germline (reference sequence). This CDR3 contains 14 residues. V was clipped by 7 bases and J by 0 bases, with 13 bases between them. The CDR3 DNA reads as TGTGCCAGTATGAGAACTAGATCCTCCTACGAGCAGTACTTC. Translating it yields CASMRTRSSYEQYF.

This clonotype was seen at least ten times. The V and J genes are TRBV6-2 or TRBV6-3 and TRBJ1-5, with no clear D. Germline V lookup: CDR1 MNHEY, CDR2 SVGEGT. Between the trimmed V and J ends, which lost 3 bases and 6 bases, there was a span of 6 bases. The CDR3 is made up of 12 amino acids. Here the CDR3 DNA reads TGTGCCAGCAGTTATCTTCCTCAGCCCCAGCATTTT. Encoded protein: CASSYLPQPQHF.

This clonotype has at least ten counts. The rearrangement uses TRBV15 and TRBJ2-5, with 12 bases fitting TRBD1. J lost 4 bases, V lost 3 bases, and 9 bases had no gene match. The germline V gene has CDR1 LNHNV and CDR2 YYDKDF (reference sequence). CDR3 length: 17 amino acids. The CDR3 protein is CATSSSGTGGTGETQYF. The CDR3 DNA reads as TGTGCCACCAGCAGCTCCGGGACAGGGGGCACGGGAGAGACCCAGTACTTC. The variable domain in full, with the rest retrieved from reference TRBV15 and TRBJ2-5, is DAMVIQNPRYQVTQFGKPVTLSCSQTLNHNVMYWYQQKSSQAPKLLFHYYDKDFNNEADTPDNFQSRRPNTSFCFLDIRSPGLGDTAMYLCATSSSGTGGTGETQYFGPGTRLLVL.

Ten or more counts support this clonotype. V gene TRBV6-2 or TRBV6-3 combines with J gene TRBJ2-7; possibly TRBD1 for D (6 bases). V shed 2 bases and J shed 7 bases, with 15 bases lying between them. Germline V gene data show CDR1 as MNHEY and CDR2 as SVGEGT. CDR3 length: 14 residues. CDR3 sequence reads: CASSYQYRAREQYF. CDR3 sequence (DNA): TGTGCCAGCAGTTACCAGTACAGGGCCCGGGAGCAGTACTTC.

This clonotype was detected many times. The CDR3 DNA reads TGTGCCAGCAGTGGCCGGACAAGCTACCAGCCCCAGCATTTT. This gives the protein CASSGRTSYQPQHF. J is TRBJ1-5 and V is TRBV2, with D maybe TRBD1 (5 bases). V was trimmed by 4 bases and J by 7 bases, leaving 14 bases between them. The CDR3 covers 14 residues. CDR1 is SNHLY, CDR2 FYNNEI, per germline.

Ten or more counts support this clonotype. This chain connects TRBV6-1 to TRBJ1-2; no reliable D call. From germline, CDR1 is MNHNS and CDR2 SASEGT. The CDR3 runs to 15 residues. The V end was cut by 3 bases, the J end by 4 bases, with 15 bases between. For the CDR3, the DNA is TGTGCCAGCAGTGATTTAAGGTCGAATCGCTATGGCTACACCTTC. This translates into CASSDLRSNRYGYTF.

The sample holds many counts of this clonotype. The rearrangement uses TRBV6-1 and TRBJ2-5; TRBD1 matches at 7 bases. The V gene's germline CDR1 is MNHNS and CDR2 SASEGT. The CDR3 runs to 15 residues. The trim removed 6 bases at V and 0 bases at J, leaving 7 bases unmatched. CDR3 sequence: CASSARDSHQETQYF. DNA of the CDR3: TGTGCCAGCAGCGCCCGGGACAGCCACCAAGAGACCCAGTACTTC.

This clonotype was seen at least ten times. The chain is built from TRBV6-4 and TRBJ1-2; D remains unclear. The V end lost 0 bases, the J end lost 4 bases, and 12 bases lay between the germline ends. The CDR3 runs to 15 residues. Germline V lookup: CDR1 MRHNA, CDR2 SNTAGT. Written as DNA, the CDR3 is TGTGCCAGCAGTGACTCCGGCGAGGGAGGCTATGGCTACACCTTC. It encodes CASSDSGEGGYGYTF.

The rearrangement uses TRBV11-2 and TRBJ2-5; D is possibly TRBD2 (5 bases). Between the trimmed V and J ends, which lost 7 bases and 2 bases, there was a span of 11 bases. This CDR3 has 13 amino acids. Germline CDR1 reads SGHAT; CDR2 reads FQNNGV. This CDR3 reads CASTGAGQETQYF. CDR3 bases: TGTGCCAGCACCGGTGCGGGTCAAGAGACCCAGTACTTC.

This chain uses TRBV12-3 or TRBV12-4 with TRBJ2-5, with TRBD1 matching over 9 bases. CDR3 size: 14 residues. V shed 4 bases, J shed 2 bases, and the junction held 2 bases outside the gene matches. The CDR3 reads CASSWDRVQETQYF. CDR3 bases: TGTGCCAGCAGTTGGGACAGGGTTCAAGAGACCCAGTACTTC.

This clonotype was seen many times. The DNA for the CDR3 is TGTGCCAGCAGTTTATCGGCTAGCAGGGGCCATGGCTACACCTTC. Protein product: CASSLSASRGHGYTF. The V gene is TRBV27, the J gene TRBJ1-2, with a weak D call TRBD1 (6 bases). This CDR3 is 15 amino acids long. Deletions cut 0 bases from V and 6 bases from J, with 14 bases between. Germline values: CDR1 MNHEY, CDR2 SMNVEV (reference sequence).

This clonotype was observed many times. The CDR3 here is CASRGDSNTEAFF. In DNA form, the CDR3 reads TGTGCCAGCAGGGGGGACTCGAACACTGAAGCTTTCTTT. The chain joins TRBV12-3 or TRBV12-4 to TRBJ1-1; maybe TRBD1 (5 bases). The CDR3 extends over 13 amino acids. The V and J ends lost 6 bases and 1 base respectively, with 9 bases between them.

This clonotype was counted ten times or more. The genes are TRBV7-2 and TRBJ2-7; TRBD1 matches at 9 bases. This CDR3 contains 15 residues. Per germline, CDR1 SGHTA and CDR2 FQGNSA. V trimming: 2 bases; J trimming: 2 bases; junction bases outside the gene matches: 4. The CDR3 reads CASSLRRQGAYEQYF. The CDR3 DNA sequence: TGTGCCAGCAGCTTAAGGCGACAGGGGGCCTACGAGCAGTACTTC. Looking up the rest from reference TRBV7-2 and TRBJ2-7 gives the full variable domain: GAGVSQSPSNKVTEKGKDVELRCDPISGHTALYWYRQSLGQGLEFLIYFQGNSAPDKSGLPSDRFSAERTGGSVSTLTIQRTQQEDSAVYLCASSLRRQGAYEQYFGPGTRLTVT.

This clonotype was observed many times. The chain uses TRBV5-1 and TRBJ1-1; a weak D match, TRBD1 (6 bases). Trimming removed 2 bases at V and 2 bases at J, with 10 bases between. The CDR3 runs 14 residues. CDR1 is SGHRS and CDR2 is YFSETQ in the germline V gene. The chain's CDR3 is CASSFTTGNTEAFF. The CDR3 nucleotides read TGCGCCAGCAGCTTCACGACAGGTAACACTGAAGCTTTCTTT.

This clonotype was recorded at least ten times. The chain carries TRBV20-1 and TRBJ2-7; 9 bases agree with TRBD1. CDR3 length equals 16 residues. Unmatched junction bases numbered 8, after V lost 0 bases and J lost 2 bases. Looked up from germline, CDR1 is DFQATT and CDR2 is SNEGSKA (reference sequence). CDR3 sequence reads: CSARDRGTGLPYEQYF. CDR3 nucleotide sequence: TGCAGTGCTAGAGACCGCGGGACAGGGCTCCCCTACGAGCAGTACTTC.

This clonotype was counted many times. The rearrangement uses TRBV27 and TRBJ1-1; D might be TRBD1 (6 bases). The length of the CDR3 is 14 residues. Germline V lookup: CDR1 MNHEY, CDR2 SMNVEV (reference sequence). Deletions cut 2 bases from V and 5 bases from J, with 12 bases between. CDR3 loop: CASSLTSRGTEAFF. The CDR3 DNA is TGTGCCAGCAGTTTAACATCTAGGGGGACTGAAGCTTTCTTT.

This clonotype was counted at least ten times. The rearrangement uses TRBV6-2 or TRBV6-3 and TRBJ2-4; D unclear. CDR3 length equals 13 residues. V was trimmed by 6 bases and J by 4 bases, leaving 10 bases between them. The germline CDR1 and CDR2 sequences are MNHEY and SVGEGT. This chain's CDR3 is CASRVDGKNIQYF. In nucleotides, the CDR3 is TGTGCCAGCAGGGTGGACGGAAAAAACATTCAGTACTTC.

This clonotype was counted a few times. The chain combines TRBV3-1 with TRBJ2-5; D might be TRBD2 (7 bases). Germline CDR1 is LGHDT and CDR2 is YNNKEL (reference sequence). There are 16 residues in the CDR3. V was shortened by 5 bases and J by 2 bases, with 18 bases between the two germline ends. CDR3 sequence (DNA): TGTGCCAGCAGCGGGACCAAGGGGGGGTGGCAAGAGACCCAGTACTTC. It encodes CASSGTKGGWQETQYF.

This clonotype was observed at least ten times. This chain connects TRBV28 to TRBJ1-1, with 7 positions matching TRBD1. The CDR3 runs to 15 residues. With V trimmed by 9 bases and J by 1 base, 11 bases remained unmatched. The germline V gene has CDR1 MDHEN and CDR2 SYDVKM. CDR3 in amino acids: CASRAPGTANTEAFF. Written as DNA, the CDR3 is TGTGCCAGTAGAGCTCCCGGGACAGCGAACACTGAAGCTTTCTTT.

V usage is TRBV29-1 and J usage is TRBJ2-7; D is ambiguous. Trimming shortened V by 4 bases and J by 6 bases, and 10 bases separated the two germline ends. The CDR3 runs 11 residues. Germline V gene sequence: CDR1 SQVTM, CDR2 ANQGSEA. The chain's CDR3 is CSVAEVSEQYF. The CDR3, as DNA: TGCAGCGTTGCCGAGGTGAGCGAGCAGTACTTC.

This clonotype appeared many times. V and J are TRBV28 and TRBJ2-7, with D perhaps matching TRBD2 (5 bases). The CDR3 has 14 residues. V lost 5 bases, J lost 6 bases, and 17 bases lay in between. From germline, CDR1 is MDHEN and CDR2 SYDVKM. The CDR3 reads CASSLPAALGEQYF. The CDR3 DNA is TGTGCCAGCAGTCTCCCAGCGGCCCTCGGCGAGCAGTACTTC. Filled out from reference TRBV28 and TRBJ2-7, the complete variable domain reads DVKVTQSSRYLVKRTGEKVFLECVQDMDHENMFWYRQDPGLGLRLIYFSYDVKMKEKGDIPEGYSVSREKKERFSLILESASTNQTSMYLCASSLPAALGEQYFGPGTRLTVT.

This clonotype was picked up a small number of times. V and J are TRBV6-2 or TRBV6-3 and TRBJ2-7; maybe TRBD1 (5 bases). With 5 bases removed from V and 4 bases from J, the gap between germline ends came to 15 bases. This CDR3 spans 14 amino acids. Per the germline V gene, CDR1 is MNHEY and CDR2 is SVGEGT. The CDR3 reads CASSLRQLHYEQYF. In nucleotides, the CDR3 is TGTGCCAGCAGTCTCCGACAGTTACATTACGAGCAGTACTTC.

The table lists this clonotype with a count of one. The gene calls are TRBV6-1 and TRBJ2-5, with TRBD1 identical over 11 bases. The V segment lost 5 bases and the J segment 5 bases; nucleotides outside the gene matches: 7. Germline V gene data show CDR1 as MNHNS and CDR2 as SASEGT. CDR3 length equals 15 residues. The CDR3 DNA reads TGTGCCAGCAGTAGGGGGACAGGGGGGTCGGAGACCCAGTACTTC. Encoded protein: CASSRGTGGSETQYF.

This sequence joins TRBV6-5 and TRBJ1-5; D ambiguous. V was clipped by 7 bases and J by 0 bases, with 19 bases between them. Germline CDR1 MNHEY, CDR2 SVGAGI. The CDR3 length is 17 residues. The CDR3 DNA sequence: TGTGCCAGCAATTCGGAACCCGCACTTTATAGCAATCAGCCCCAGCATTTT. Translated, it gives CASNSEPALYSNQPQHF.

This clonotype came up many times. The chain carries TRBV29-1 and TRBJ2-5; D uncertain. V dropped 1 base and J dropped 1 base, with 10 bases sitting between them. Germline V gives CDR1 SQVTM, CDR2 ANQGSEA. The CDR3 is 14 residues long. CDR3 sequence (DNA): TGCAGCGTTGAAGGGGTCCAAGGCCAAGAGACCCAGTACTTC. It encodes CSVEGVQGQETQYF.